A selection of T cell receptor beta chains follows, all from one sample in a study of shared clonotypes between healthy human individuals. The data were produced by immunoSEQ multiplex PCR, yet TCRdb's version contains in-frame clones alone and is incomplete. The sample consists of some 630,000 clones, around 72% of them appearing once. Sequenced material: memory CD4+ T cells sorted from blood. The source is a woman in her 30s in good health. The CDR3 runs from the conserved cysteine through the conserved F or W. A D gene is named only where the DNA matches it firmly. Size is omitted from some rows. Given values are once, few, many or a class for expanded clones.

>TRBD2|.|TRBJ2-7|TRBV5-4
TGTGCCAGCAGCTTGTGGGCGGGAGGGGCCTACGAGCAGTACTTC
CASSLWAGGAYEQYF
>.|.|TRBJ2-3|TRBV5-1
TGCGCCAGCAGCCCGGGCTATCTCACAGATACGCAGTATTTT
CASSPGYLTDTQYF
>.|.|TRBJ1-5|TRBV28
TGTGCCAGCAGTACCAAACAACAGGGAAGGAAGCAGCCCCAGCATTTT
CASSTKQQGRKQPQHF
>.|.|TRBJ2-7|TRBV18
TGTGCCAGCTCGCCGGACGGTTCCTACGAGCAGTACTTC
CASSPDGSYEQYF
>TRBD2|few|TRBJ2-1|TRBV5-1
TGCGCCAGCAGCGCGGCTAGCGGGGGTTACAATGAGCAGTTCTTC
CASSAASGGYNEQFF
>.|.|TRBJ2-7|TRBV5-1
TGCGCCAGCTACCAGAATTCCTACGAGCAGTACTTC
CASYQNSYEQYF
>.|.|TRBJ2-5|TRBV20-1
TGCAGTGCTAGAAGGGGGGAGACCCAGTACTTC
CSARRGETQYF
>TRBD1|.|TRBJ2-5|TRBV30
TGTGCCTGGATCTCCGGGACAGGGGCCAGGGGGGAAGAGACCCAGTACTTC
CAWISGTGARGEETQYF
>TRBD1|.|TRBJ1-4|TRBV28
TGTGCCAGCAGTCGGGACAGGGTTTCGGAAAAACTGTTTTTT
CASSRDRVSEKLFF
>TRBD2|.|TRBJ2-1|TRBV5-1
TGCGCCAGCAGCTTGGCGGGGGGAGTTGGGTACAATGAGCAGTTCTTC
CASSLAGGVGYNEQFF
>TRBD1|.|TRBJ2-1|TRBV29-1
TGCAGCGTTGGAAAAGACACAGGGGTTAATGAGCAGTTCTTC
CSVGKDTGVNEQFF
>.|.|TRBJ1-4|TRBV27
TGTGCCAGCAGTGGATCGGATGCCGCAACTAATGAAAAACTGTTTTTT
CASSGSDAATNEKLFF
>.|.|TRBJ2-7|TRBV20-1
TGCAGTGCTAGTTCCGGGTACGAGCAGTACTTC
CSASSGYEQYF
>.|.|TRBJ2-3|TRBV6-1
TGTGCCAGCAGTGAGGTAGGAGATACGCAGTATTTT
CASSEVGDTQYF
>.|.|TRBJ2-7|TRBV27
TGTGCCAGCAGTTTATGGGGGACTGGGAACTACGAGCAGTACTTC
CASSLWGTGNYEQYF
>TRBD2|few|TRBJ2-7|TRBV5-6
TGTGCCAGCAGCCCGGGATACAGCGGGATGGTCGAGCAGTACTTC
CASSPGYSGMVEQYF
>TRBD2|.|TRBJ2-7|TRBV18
TGTGCCAGCTCTCCTAGAGGAACAGGAGTCGGGACTAGCGGATCCTACGAGCAGTACTTC
CASSPRGTGVGTSGSYEQYF
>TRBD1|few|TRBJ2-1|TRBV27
TGTGCCAGCAGTTGGTTCCGGACAGGGCTCTCCTACAATGAGCAGTTCTTC
CASSWFRTGLSYNEQFF
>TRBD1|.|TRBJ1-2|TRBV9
TGTGCCAGCAGCGCCCAAATGACAGGGAACTATGGCTACACCTTC
CASSAQMTGNYGYTF
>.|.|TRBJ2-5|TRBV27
TGTGCCAGCGGGCGCGAGGAGACCCAGTACTTC
CASGREETQYF
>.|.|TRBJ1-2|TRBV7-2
TGTGCCAGCATCGGGGAGGGATCTAACTATGGCTACACCTTC
CASIGEGSNYGYTF
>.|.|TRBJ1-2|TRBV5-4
TGTGCCAGCAGCTCCGGGACGACGGCTACTAACTATGGCTACACCTTC
CASSSGTTATNYGYTF
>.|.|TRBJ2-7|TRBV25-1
TGTGCCAGCAGTGAACAAAAATACGAGCAGTACTTC
CASSEQKYEQYF
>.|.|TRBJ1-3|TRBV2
TGTGCCAGCAGTAATCTGACGGCCAGAAACACCATATATTTT
CASSNLTARNTIYF
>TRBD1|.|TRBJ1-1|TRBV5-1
TGCGCCAGCAGCTATAGGACAGGGGGAGACACTGAAGCTTTCTTT
CASSYRTGGDTEAFF
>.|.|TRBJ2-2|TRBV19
TGTGCCAGTAGGTCCCGCCCGGGATCGGACGGGGAGCTGTTTTTT
CASRSRPGSDGELFF
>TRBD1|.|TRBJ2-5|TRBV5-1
TGCGCCAGCAGCTTTACAGGGGATGTTGAGACCCAGTACTTC
CASSFTGDVETQYF
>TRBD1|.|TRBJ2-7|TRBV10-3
TGTGCCATCAGCTGGGACAGGGAGTCCTACGAGCAGTACTTC
CAISWDRESYEQYF
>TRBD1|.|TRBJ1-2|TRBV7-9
TGTGCCAGCAGCTCGGCCGGGACAGGGAGCTATGGCTACACCTTC
CASSSAGTGSYGYTF
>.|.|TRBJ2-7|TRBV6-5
TGTGCCAGCAGACGAACTAGCCTTTACGAGCAGTACTTC
CASRRTSLYEQYF
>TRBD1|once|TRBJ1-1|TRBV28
TGTGCCAGCAGTCAAAGAGGGGGCTGGATTTCTGAAGCTTTCTTT
CASSQRGGWISEAFF